This T cell receptor beta chain was observed in a study of cytomegalovirus exposure and HLA in healthy donors. General study points: Rare sequences made up most TCRs, while some public TCRs were found in many donors. As a later analysis showed, several of the most significant clusters appeared to be linked to common viral pathogens.

The donors, nominally healthy at sampling, likely had unrecorded immune exposures. This clone was observed once. Its antigen remains unknown. Trimming pared 2 bases from V and 2 bases from J, leaving 13 bases between. Germline V gene lookup returns CDR1 SGHVS and CDR2 FQNEAQ. The CDR3 runs 15 residues. The PCR used 60 Vbeta and 13 Jbeta primers. Profiled with immunoSEQ multiplex PCR; TCRdb holds only in-frame clones, not every one. The sample shows some 150,000 clones, roughly four fifths of them seen only once. V and J are TRBV7-8 and TRBJ2-7, with D possibly matching TRBD1 (6 bases). The TCR originated in a woman between 50 and 59 years old in good health and CMV-seronegative. Sample: PBMCs. The chain's CDR3 is CASSLRWDNAYEQYF. CDR3 DNA: TGTGCCAGCAGCTTAAGGTGGGACAACGCCTACGAGCAGTACTTC.